The 20 T cell receptor beta chains reported below all come from one sample, sequenced in a study of cytomegalovirus exposure and HLA in healthy donors. The PCR had 60 Vbeta and 13 Jbeta primers. Assay used: immunoSEQ multiplex PCR; TCRdb lists only in-frame clones, some missing. The sample's table shows 200,000 to 250,000 clones. Specimen: PBMCs. All receptors derive from a girl aged 2-10 years in good health and CMV-seropositive.

V usage is TRBV2 and J usage is TRBJ2-2; 8 nucleotides agree with TRBD1. The V gene end was trimmed by 5 bases and the J gene end by 6 bases; junction bases not matched to a gene: 2. Germline V gene lookup returns CDR1 SNHLY and CDR2 FYNNEI. The CDR3 sequence is 13 residues long. The CDR3 nucleotides read TGTGCCAGCAGTCGGACAGGGCCCGGGGAGCTGTTTTTT. This encodes CASSRTGPGELFF.

The CDR3 protein is CASSRQGIYEQYF. The CDR3 coding sequence is TGTGCCAGTAGTCGCCAGGGGATATACGAGCAGTACTTC. The chain is built from TRBV19 and TRBJ2-5; a weak D match, TRBD1 (6 bases). The tail of the sequence fits TRBJ2-7 better, so the J call may be wrong. Germline V gene data show CDR1 as LNHDA and CDR2 as SQIVND (reference sequence). This CDR3 is built from 13 residues.

The J gene is TRBJ1-3, the V gene TRBV6-6; D not certain. Trimming took off 6 bases at V and 1 base at J, with 4 bases between the two ends. This CDR3 contains 12 residues. Germline lookup yields CDR1 MNHNY and CDR2 SVGAGI (reference sequence). DNA of the CDR3: TGTGCCAGCAGCCGGTCTGGAAACACCATATATTTT. Translating it yields CASSRSGNTIYF.

The chain couples TRBV7-9 to TRBJ2-1, with 8 bases matching TRBD2. Germline V gene lookup returns CDR1 SEHNR and CDR2 FQNEAQ (reference sequence). CDR3 length equals 14 residues. With V trimmed by 10 bases and J by 0 bases, 5 bases remained unmatched. The CDR3 here is CAIGGGRSYNEQFF. CDR3 DNA: TGTGCCATCGGGGGGGGACGCTCCTACAATGAGCAGTTCTTC.

The gene calls are TRBV5-1 and TRBJ1-1; tentatively, D is TRBD1 (6 bases). V shed 3 bases and J shed 8 bases, with 14 bases lying between them. Per the germline V gene, CDR1 is SGHRS and CDR2 is YFSETQ. There are 13 residues in the CDR3. Here the CDR3 reads CASSYRAGDEAFF. Written as DNA, the CDR3 is TGCGCCAGCAGCTATAGAGCAGGGGACGAAGCTTTCTTT.

The chain links TRBV28 to TRBJ1-1; TRBD1 matches at 7 bases. J was trimmed by 1 base and V by 4 bases; bases with no gene match: 3. CDR1 and CDR2 (germline): MDHEN, SYDVKM. CDR3 length: 14 amino acids. CDR3 sequence (DNA): TGTGCCAGCAGTTCAGGACAGGAGAACACTGAAGCTTTCTTT. It yields the protein CASSSGQENTEAFF.

The chain is built from TRBV5-1 and TRBJ2-7, with 11 nucleotides matching TRBD2. The trim removed 2 bases at V and 7 bases at J, leaving 8 bases unmatched. Germline assignment: CDR1 SGHRS and CDR2 YFSETQ. The CDR3 runs to 15 residues. CDR3 residues: CASSFGLAGGGEQYF. The DNA for the CDR3 is TGCGCCAGCAGCTTCGGCCTAGCGGGAGGTGGGGAGCAGTACTTC.

The chain joins TRBV28 to TRBJ2-1, with a tentative D call TRBD2 (6 bases). In germline, CDR1 is MDHEN, CDR2 SYDVKM. The CDR3 has 15 residues. Trimming shortened V by 7 bases and J by 1 base, and 14 bases separated the two germline ends. In DNA form, the CDR3 reads TGTGCCAGCATTAGGGCGGAGGGGTCCTACAATGAGCAGTTCTTC. Amino acid sequence: CASIRAEGSYNEQFF.

CDR3 amino acids: CASRGQGSYEQYF. CDR3 coding DNA: TGTGCCAGCAGGGGACAGGGCTCCTACGAGCAGTACTTC. The chain carries TRBV7-6 and TRBJ2-7; TRBD1 aligns across 9 bases. Germline assignment: CDR1 SGHVS and CDR2 FNYEAQ. Losses at the gene ends were 6 bases for V and 0 bases for J; bases not matched to a gene: 0. There are 13 residues in the CDR3.

V is TRBV7-9 and J is TRBJ2-7; 8 positions match TRBD2. Germline loops: CDR1 SEHNR, CDR2 FQNEAQ (reference sequence). There are 12 residues in the CDR3. Unmatched junction bases numbered 6, after V lost 8 bases and J lost 6 bases. For the CDR3, the DNA is TGTGCCAGCCGGGAGGGTCCAGGCGAGCAGTACTTC. The encoded protein is CASREGPGEQYF.

The rearrangement links TRBV7-9 to TRBJ1-5; the D gene is possibly TRBD1 (5 bases). The germline V gene has CDR1 SEHNR and CDR2 FQNEAQ (reference sequence). The germline V and J ends were trimmed by 3 bases and 7 bases, with 10 bases remaining between them. The CDR3 loop spans 13 amino acids. In DNA, the CDR3 is TGTGCCAGCAGCTTGACGGGGGAGCAGCCCCAGCATTTT. This gives the protein CASSLTGEQPQHF.

The gene calls are TRBV2 and TRBJ1-1; 7 bases match TRBD1. The CDR3 has 14 amino acids. Germline V gene data show CDR1 as SNHLY and CDR2 as FYNNEI. J gave up 6 bases and V 0 bases, and 4 bases lay outside the gene matches. As DNA, the CDR3 is TGTGCCAGCAGTGAAGCGGTCAGGGGGGCTGAAGCTTTCTTT. This codes for CASSEAVRGAEAFF.

This chain joins TRBV19 and TRBJ2-7, with a possible D match to TRBD2 (6 bases). The germline CDR1 and CDR2 sequences are LNHDA and SQIVND (reference sequence). V was trimmed by 1 base and J by 6 bases, leaving 10 bases between them. The CDR3 extends over 13 amino acids. This chain's CDR3 is CASSIAGVSEQYF. Written as DNA, the CDR3 is TGTGCCAGTAGTATAGCGGGAGTCTCCGAGCAGTACTTC.

The genes are TRBV4-2 and TRBJ2-5, with 8 bases fitting TRBD2. CDR1 is LGHNA and CDR2 is YNFKEQ in the germline V gene. The CDR3 extends over 17 amino acids. The V and J ends lost 2 bases and 1 base, in that order; junction bases with no gene match: 9. The CDR3 is CASSQSGLAGPQETQYF. In nucleotides, the CDR3 is TGTGCCAGCAGCCAAAGCGGGCTAGCGGGTCCCCAAGAGACCCAGTACTTC.

This chain links TRBV27 with TRBJ2-7; D might be TRBD2 (5 bases). Deletions cut 1 base from V and 6 bases from J, with 13 bases between. This CDR3 comprises 14 residues. CDR1 and CDR2 (germline): MNHEY, SMNVEV (reference sequence). The CDR3 reads CASSLWASRGEQYF. In DNA form, the CDR3 reads TGTGCCAGCAGTTTATGGGCTAGCCGAGGCGAGCAGTACTTC.

The chain carries TRBV6-5 and TRBJ2-5, with 8 nucleotides matching TRBD1. The assigned J gene may be wrong: the sequence end matches TRBJ2-7 better. The CDR3 covers 15 residues. Germline loops: CDR1 MNHEY, CDR2 SVGAGI. This chain's CDR3 is CASSNPGQATYEQYF. The CDR3 DNA follows: TGTGCCAGCAGTAATCCGGGACAGGCTACCTACGAGCAGTACTTC.

Here the CDR3 reads CASSIGAHADTQYF. DNA for the CDR3: TGTGCCAGTAGTATAGGGGCCCACGCAGATACGCAGTATTTT. This chain connects TRBV19 to TRBJ2-3, with D hard to call. V was pared by 1 base and J by 4 bases, with 9 bases between. This CDR3 spans 14 amino acids. Germline CDR1 and CDR2: LNHDA and SQIVND (reference sequence).

As concerns this clone: At one of its ends the junction is not consistent with the germline gene, which may arise from a read error. The V and J genes are TRBV29-1 and TRBJ1-2; weak D call: TRBD1 (5 bases). There are 12 residues in the CDR3. The germline V gene has CDR1 SQVTM and CDR2 ANQGSEA. CDR3 nucleotide sequence: TGCAGCGTTGACCAGGGAAACTATGGCTGCACCTTC. This translates into CSVDQGNYGCTF.

In DNA form, the CDR3 reads TGTGCCAGCAGTTCCGGGTCGGTGGTGAACACTGAAGCTTTCTTT. Translating it yields CASSSGSVVNTEAFF. The chain combines TRBV28 with TRBJ1-1; D is unresolved. The CDR3 spans 15 residues. Germline CDR1 reads MDHEN; CDR2 reads SYDVKM. The ends were cut back, 4 bases at V and 0 bases at J, with 12 bases in the middle.

The CDR3 nucleotides are TGTGCCGTACGAATGACAGGGGCCTACGAGCAGTACTTC. It translates to CAVRMTGAYEQYF. This chain links TRBV6-6 with TRBJ2-7; 8 bases align to TRBD1. Germline lookup yields CDR1 MNHNY and CDR2 SVGAGI (reference sequence). This CDR3 contains 13 residues. Germline trimming cut 11 bases from V and 2 bases from J; bases unmatched to any gene: 8.